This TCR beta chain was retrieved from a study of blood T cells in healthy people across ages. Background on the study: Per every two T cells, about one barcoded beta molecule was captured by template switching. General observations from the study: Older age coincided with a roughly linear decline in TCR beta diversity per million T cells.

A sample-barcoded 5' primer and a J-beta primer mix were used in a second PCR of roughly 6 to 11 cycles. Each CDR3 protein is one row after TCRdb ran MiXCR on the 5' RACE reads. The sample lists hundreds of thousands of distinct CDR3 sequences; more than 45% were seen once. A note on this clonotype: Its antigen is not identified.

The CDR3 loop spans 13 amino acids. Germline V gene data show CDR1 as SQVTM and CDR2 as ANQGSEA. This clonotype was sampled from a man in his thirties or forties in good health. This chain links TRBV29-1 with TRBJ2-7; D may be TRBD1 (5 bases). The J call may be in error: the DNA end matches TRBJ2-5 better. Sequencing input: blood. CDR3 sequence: CSVERQGGETQYF. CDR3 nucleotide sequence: TGCAGCGTTGAGCGGCAGGGTGGAGAGACCCAGTACTTC.